This T cell receptor (beta chain) originates from a study of T cell responses to AZD1222 COVID-19 vaccine. Findings and caveats of the study: White British donors predominated, females outnumbered males, and clonal diversity was possibly underestimated. Repertoires in all cases were sampled only once the peak T cell response had passed. Mapped onto spike, vaccine-associated CD4 TCRs spanned it and were dominant at 160-218 and 743-854.

Measured with immunoSEQ multiplex PCR; TCRdb has only the in-frame clones, and not every one. Of approximately 100,000 clones in the sample, roughly 87% were seen once. As for this clone: Its antigen is as yet unknown.

Germline V gene data show CDR1 as SGHTA and CDR2 as FQGNSA. The CDR3 is made up of 16 amino acids. V was shortened by 10 bases and J by 2 bases, with 21 bases between the two germline ends. The sample in question was peripheral blood, obtained 28 days after the second AZD1222 dose. The V call is TRBV7-2, the J call TRBJ1-3; perhaps TRBD1 as D (5 bases). The origin of this receptor is an adult who received the AZD1222 COVID-19 vaccine. CDR3 amino acids: CATSGGGWGAGNTIYF. For the CDR3, the DNA is TGTGCCACCTCCGGGGGGGGATGGGGCGCTGGAAACACCATATATTTT.